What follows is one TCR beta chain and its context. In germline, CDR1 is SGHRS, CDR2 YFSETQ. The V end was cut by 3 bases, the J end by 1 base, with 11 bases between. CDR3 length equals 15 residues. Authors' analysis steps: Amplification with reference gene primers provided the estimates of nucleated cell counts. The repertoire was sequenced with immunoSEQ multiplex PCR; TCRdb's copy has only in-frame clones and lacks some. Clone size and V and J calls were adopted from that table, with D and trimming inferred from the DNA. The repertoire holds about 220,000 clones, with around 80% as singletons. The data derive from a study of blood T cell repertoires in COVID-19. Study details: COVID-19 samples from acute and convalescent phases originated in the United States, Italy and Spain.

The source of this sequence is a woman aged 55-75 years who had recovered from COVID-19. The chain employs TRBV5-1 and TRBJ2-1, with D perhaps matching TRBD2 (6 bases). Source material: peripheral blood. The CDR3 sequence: CASSSGTSSYNEQFF. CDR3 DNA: TGCGCCAGCAGCTCCGGGACTTCTTCCTACAATGAGCAGTTCTTC. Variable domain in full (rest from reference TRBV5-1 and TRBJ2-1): KAGVTQTPRYLIKTRGQQVTLSCSPISGHRSVSWYQQTPGQGLQFLFEYFSETQRNKGNFPGRFSGRQFSNSRSEMNVSTLELGDSALYLCASSSGTSSYNEQFFGPGTRLTVL.